These 29 T cell receptor beta chains were all obtained from the same sample, sequenced in a study of T cell responses to AZD1222 COVID-19 vaccine. Profiling relied on immunoSEQ multiplex PCR, and the TCRdb table lists in-frame clones only, not all of them. The table shows around 260,000 clones, with approximately 93% occurring only once. This specimen was peripheral blood, taken on day 0 of AZD1222 vaccination. These receptors were obtained from an adult in good health.

This rearrangement joins TRBV29-1 to TRBJ2-4; D is possibly TRBD2 (6 bases). Per germline, CDR1 SQVTM and CDR2 ANQGSEA. The CDR3 spans 13 residues. V lost 6 bases to trimming and J lost 6 bases, with 15 bases between them. The CDR3 DNA reads as TGCAGCGTGGGCGGGGCGAGAGGAAACATTCAGTACTTC. Its translation: CSVGGARGNIQYF.

The table lists this clone with a few counts. The gene calls are TRBV23-1 and TRBJ2-7; 7 bases align to TRBD1. TRBV23-1 is known as an ORF, though its function is uncertain. J lost 2 bases, V lost 0 bases, and 4 bases had no gene match. The length of the CDR3 is 15 residues. CDR3 bases: TGCGCCAGCAGTCAATCAGGGGGCCGGACCTACGAGCAGTACTTC. Translating gives CASSQSGGRTYEQYF.

The table lists this clone with a count of one. The genes are TRBV7-8 and TRBJ1-5, with D possibly being TRBD1 (5 bases). CDR1 is SGHVS, CDR2 FQNEAQ, per germline. With 5 bases removed from V and 7 bases from J, the gap between germline ends came to 18 bases. This CDR3 has 15 amino acids. CDR3 bases: TGTGCCAGCAGCCCCCAGGGTGGAAGAGGGCAGCCCCAGCATTTT. Translation: CASSPQGGRGQPQHF.

The chain recombines TRBV12-3 or TRBV12-4 with TRBJ2-4; D perhaps matches TRBD2 (5 bases). Trimming pared 3 bases from V and 8 bases from J, leaving 8 bases between. CDR3 size: 12 residues. CDR3 region: CASSFGEYIQYF. CDR3 nucleotide sequence: TGTGCCAGCAGTTTCGGGGAGTACATTCAGTACTTC.

This clone was detected only once. The chain combines TRBV5-1 with TRBJ1-1; D call uncertain. The CDR3 covers 14 residues. Germline V CDR1 and CDR2: SGHRS, YFSETQ. The ends were cut back, 0 bases at V and 1 base at J, with 7 bases in the middle. The CDR3 region has the DNA TGCGCCAGCAGCTTGGCCTGGGGGAACACTGAAGCTTTCTTT. Amino acid sequence: CASSLAWGNTEAFF.

The chain links TRBV3-1 (or the pseudogene TRBV3-2) to TRBJ2-3, with D perhaps TRBD2 (6 bases). The V gene's germline CDR1 is LGHDT and CDR2 YNNKEL (reference sequence). Trimming stripped 0 bases from V and 2 bases from J, with 18 bases between. The CDR3 consists of 18 residues. The CDR3 DNA follows: TGTGCCAGCAGCCAAGATCGGGCGATTAGCGGTTTCACAGATACGCAGTATTTT. Encoded protein: CASSQDRAISGFTDTQYF.

The chain employs TRBV2 and TRBJ2-7; D is possibly TRBD1 (7 bases). Germline CDR1 reads SNHLY; CDR2 reads FYNNEI. This CDR3 region has 13 residues. The V end was cut by 5 bases, the J end by 13 bases, with 21 bases between. CDR3 amino acids: CASSWLVRDRFYF. For the CDR3, the DNA is TGTGCCAGCAGTTGGTTAGTGCGGGACAGATTTTACTTC.

For this clone: Different DNA sequences within this sample yield the same CDR3. The chain joins TRBV11-2 to TRBJ1-6; D is perhaps TRBD1 (5 bases). The CDR3 is 14 residues long. Germline CDR1 is SGHAT and CDR2 is FQNNGV. V was clipped by 0 bases and J by 7 bases, with 7 bases between them. The CDR3 coding sequence is TGTGCCAGCAGCTTAGATCCAGGGAATTCACCCCTCCACTTT. Translated: CASSLDPGNSPLHF.

This rearrangement joins TRBV6-5 to TRBJ1-2, with TRBD1 matching over 7 bases. The trim removed 5 bases at V and 3 bases at J, leaving 3 bases unmatched. The CDR3 runs 13 residues. CDR1 and CDR2 (germline): MNHEY, SVGAGI. Written as DNA, the CDR3 is TGTGCCAGCAGTCCCGACAGGGACTATGGCTACACCTTC. Its protein product is CASSPDRDYGYTF.

The J gene is TRBJ2-7, the V gene TRBV7-9, with TRBD1 as a possible D gene (7 bases). The CDR3 totals 12 residues. The germline gives CDR1 SEHNR, CDR2 FQNEAQ (reference sequence). V was clipped by 11 bases and J by 3 bases, with 14 bases between them. The CDR3 nucleotides read TGTGCCGGAGGGGACAGCTTCTACGAGCAGTACTTC. Translating gives CAGGDSFYEQYF.

This chain links TRBV19 with TRBJ2-5; weak D call: TRBD1 (5 bases). The V end was cut by 3 bases, the J end by 4 bases, with 9 bases between. The CDR3 has 13 amino acids. Germline-derived CDR1 and CDR2 are LNHDA and SQIVND (reference sequence). The CDR3 spells CASSMGRVETQYF. The CDR3 nucleotides are TGTGCCAGTAGTATGGGCAGGGTAGAGACCCAGTACTTC.

The V call is TRBV20-1, the J call TRBJ2-2; D gene uncertain. The V end was cut by 7 bases, the J end by 2 bases, with 5 bases between. The CDR3 is 11 residues long. The germline CDR1 and CDR2 sequences are DFQATT and SNEGSKA (reference sequence). CDR3 coding DNA: TGCAGTGGAACTAACACCGGGGAGCTGTTTTTT. It is translated as CSGTNTGELFF.

This clone occurred a few times. The chain couples TRBV2 to TRBJ1-2, with a possible D match to TRBD1 (6 bases). Germline assignment: CDR1 SNHLY and CDR2 FYNNEI. Trimming stripped 4 bases from V and 2 bases from J, with 11 bases between. The CDR3 has 14 amino acids. Written as DNA, the CDR3 is TGTGCCAGCAGTGTGGACAGTTTGAACTATGGCTACACCTTC. It codes for CASSVDSLNYGYTF.

Only a few counts were recorded for this clone. V and J are TRBV18 and TRBJ2-7; D is possibly TRBD2 (5 bases). The CDR3 is 12 amino acids. V was clipped by 3 bases and J by 6 bases, with 9 bases between them. Germline CDR1 reads KGHSH; CDR2 reads LQKENI. The CDR3 DNA follows: TGTGCCAGCTCACCCCTCCGGGGCGAGCAGTACTTC. This translates into CASSPLRGEQYF. Supplemented by reference TRBV18 and TRBJ2-7, the full variable domain reads NAGVMQNPRHLVRRRGQEARLRCSPMKGHSHVYWYRQLPEEGLKFMVYLQKENIIDESGMPKERFSAEFPKEGPSILRIQQVVRGDSAAYFCASSPLRGEQYFGPGTRLTVT.

The chain has TRBV9 and TRBJ2-7, with TRBD2 identical over 8 bases. V lost 3 bases to trimming and J lost 2 bases; unmatched junction nucleotides: 4. This CDR3 is built from 14 residues. The V gene's germline CDR1 is SGDLS and CDR2 YYNGEE. CDR3 bases: TGTGCCAGCAGCGAGGGACTAGGGGCCTACGAGCAGTACTTC. This encodes CASSEGLGAYEQYF.

The chain joins TRBV11-2 to TRBJ2-5; TRBD2 agrees at 10 bases. This CDR3 comprises 15 residues. Germline V gene data show CDR1 as SGHAT and CDR2 as FQNNGV. Unmatched junction bases numbered 9, after V lost 6 bases and J lost 5 bases. The CDR3 reads CASRPASGSGETQYF. The CDR3 DNA reads TGTGCCAGCAGGCCGGCTAGCGGGAGTGGGGAGACCCAGTACTTC.

This chain links TRBV2 with TRBJ2-6, with 10 bases fitting TRBD2. The germline gives CDR1 SNHLY, CDR2 FYNNEI. This CDR3 comprises 18 residues. J gave up 0 bases and V 6 bases, and 8 bases lay outside the gene matches. The CDR3 region has the DNA TGTGCCAGCAGGGAGACTAGCGGGTATCTCTCTGGGGCCAACGTCCTGACTTTC. It yields the protein CASRETSGYLSGANVLTF.

V and J are TRBV29-1 and TRBJ2-7; 11 positions match TRBD2. The CDR3 runs 11 residues. V lost 4 bases, J lost 12 bases, and 5 bases stayed unmatched. Per the germline V gene, CDR1 is SQVTM and CDR2 is ANQGSEA. This chain's CDR3 is CSVVVGTSGYF. The CDR3, as DNA: TGCAGCGTTGTAGTGGGGACTAGCGGGTACTTC.

The V call is TRBV6-5, the J call TRBJ1-1, with unresolved D. V shed 2 bases and J shed 3 bases, with 13 bases lying between them. Germline CDR1 and CDR2: MNHEY and SVGAGI. The CDR3 has 15 residues. CDR3 protein: CASSYSRRIDTEAFF. CDR3 coding DNA: TGTGCCAGCAGTTACAGCCGACGTATTGACACTGAAGCTTTCTTT.

The chain has TRBV6-5 and TRBJ2-1; the D gene is possibly TRBD1 (6 bases). Germline V gene sequence: CDR1 MNHEY, CDR2 SVGAGI. V lost 2 bases and J 10 bases, leaving 12 bases between the germline ends. This CDR3 has 13 amino acids. In DNA form, the CDR3 reads TGTGCCAGCAGTTACGGCAGGGGTGGCGAGCAGTTCTTC. Translated: CASSYGRGGEQFF.

This clone was observed a single time. The chain uses TRBV5-1 and TRBJ2-2, with unresolved D. Germline CDR1 and CDR2: SGHRS and YFSETQ. V was shortened by 0 bases and J by 3 bases, with 12 bases between the two germline ends. There are 16 residues in the CDR3. The CDR3: CASSLADVGDTGELFF. CDR3 in DNA: TGCGCCAGCAGCTTGGCGGACGTTGGCGACACCGGGGAGCTGTTTTTT.

J is TRBJ2-3 and V is TRBV24-1; 11 bases align to TRBD2. V gave up 4 bases and J gave up 4 bases; unmatched junction bases: 9. The V gene's germline CDR1 is KGHDR and CDR2 SFDVKD. The CDR3 loop spans 17 amino acids. The CDR3 is CATSDTQTSGGSDTQYF. The DNA for the CDR3 is TGTGCCACCAGTGACACACAAACTAGCGGGGGTTCAGATACGCAGTATTTT.

The V gene is TRBV19, the J gene TRBJ1-5; D is ambiguous. In germline, CDR1 is LNHDA, CDR2 SQIVND (reference sequence). V was clipped by 5 bases and J by 7 bases, with 18 bases between them. The CDR3 is 15 amino acids. In DNA form, the CDR3 reads TGTGCCAGTAGTGAGTTGAGTAGTTCGGGGCAGCCCCAGCATTTT. This codes for CASSELSSSGQPQHF.

The V and J genes are TRBV4-3 and TRBJ1-2; 8 bases agree with TRBD1. The CDR3 sequence is 15 residues long. Germline trimming cut 4 bases from V and 6 bases from J; bases unmatched to any gene: 10. Germline V CDR1 and CDR2: LGHNA, YSLEER. CDR3 loop: CASSPSRTGFDGYTF. The CDR3 bases are TGCGCCAGCAGCCCCTCTCGGACAGGGTTCGATGGCTACACCTTC.

The V and J genes are TRBV7-9 and TRBJ2-7; D is unclear. This CDR3 is 13 amino acids long. The germline V gene has CDR1 SEHNR and CDR2 FQNEAQ (reference sequence). The V and J ends lost 5 bases and 5 bases respectively, with 13 bases between them. For the CDR3, the DNA is TGTGCCAGCAGCCCCCCAAGGTGGGACGAGCAGTACTTC. Amino acid sequence: CASSPPRWDEQYF.

The chain is built from TRBV25-1 and TRBJ1-4; 8 bases map to TRBD1. V shed 6 bases, J shed 7 bases, and the junction held 13 bases outside the gene matches. The CDR3 length is 16 residues. Germline lookup yields CDR1 MGHDK and CDR2 SYGVNS. The CDR3 DNA follows: TGTGCCAGCAGGCCGTCGAGGACAGGGAAGGCTGAAAAACTGTTTTTT. This sequence encodes CASRPSRTGKAEKLFF.

The gene calls are TRBV12-3 or TRBV12-4 and TRBJ1-4; D is undetermined. There are 13 residues in the CDR3. V lost 7 bases and J lost 4, with 10 bases in between. The CDR3 spells CASNRASNEKLFF. The CDR3 DNA sequence: TGTGCCAGCAATCGAGCCAGTAATGAAAAACTGTTTTTT.

The chain has TRBV6-2 or TRBV6-3 and TRBJ2-7; 8 positions agree with TRBD1. Germline loops: CDR1 MNHEY, CDR2 SVGEGT. The CDR3 is 15 amino acids. V trimming: 4 bases; J trimming: 3 bases; junction bases outside the gene matches: 8. The CDR3 DNA sequence: TGTGCCAGCAGTTTAGGATCGGGACAGGTCTACGAGCAGTACTTC. Translating gives CASSLGSGQVYEQYF.

This sequence joins TRBV6-4 and TRBJ2-1, with 8 bases fitting TRBD1. Germline V gives CDR1 MRHNA, CDR2 SNTAGT. The CDR3 spans 11 residues. J lost 12 bases, V lost 7 bases, and 5 bases had no gene match. CDR3 sequence (DNA): TGTGCCAGCACCGACAGGGGTCGGCAGTTCTTC. Its translation is CASTDRGRQFF.